The 10 T cell receptor beta chains reported below all come from one sample, sequenced in a study of graft-versus-host responses after intestinal transplantation. Only in-frame clones appear in the TCRdb table, and some are missing; sequencing was by immunoSEQ multiplex PCR. Among 95,000 to 130,000 clones listed, 90% were seen once. Their antigen targets remain unknown. The sequenced sample was unstimulated CD4+ T cells sorted from spleen or lymph node cells, obtained before intestinal transplant. The receptors derive from a human donor who received an intestinal transplant.

The chain links TRBV5-5 to TRBJ1-5, with D uncertain. CDR1 and CDR2 (germline): SGHKS, YYEKEE (reference sequence). Between the trimmed V and J ends, which lost 0 bases and 2 bases, there was a span of 6 bases. The CDR3 is made up of 14 amino acids. CDR3 region: CASSLGGGNQPQHF. The CDR3 DNA is TGTGCCAGCAGCTTGGGCGGGGGCAATCAGCCCCAGCATTTT.

This clone was detected only a few times. This chain joins TRBV4-1 and TRBJ1-1; D gene uncertain. Trimming cost V 1 base and J 1 base, with 7 bases left between them. This CDR3 comprises 14 residues. The germline CDR1 and CDR2 sequences are MGHRA and YSYEKL. Written as DNA, the CDR3 is TGCGCCAGCAGCCAAGGACAAGGGAACACTGAAGCTTTCTTT. Amino acid sequence: CASSQGQGNTEAFF.

The rearrangement uses TRBV5-1 and TRBJ1-5; maybe TRBD1 (5 bases). The CDR3 contains 14 residues. CDR1 SGHRS and CDR2 YFSETQ come from the germline V gene. The V and J ends lost 4 bases and 4 bases respectively, with 12 bases between them. CDR3 residues: CASSITGLNQPQHF. The CDR3 DNA follows: TGCGCCAGCAGCATCACAGGACTAAATCAGCCCCAGCATTTT. Using reference TRBV5-1 and TRBJ1-5 for the parts outside the CDR3, the full variable domain is KAGVTQTPRYLIKTRGQQVTLSCSPISGHRSVSWYQQTPGQGLQFLFEYFSETQRNKGNFPGRFSGRQFSNSRSEMNVSTLELGDSALYLCASSITGLNQPQHFGDGTRLSIL.

The chain couples TRBV4-1 to TRBJ2-5; 11 bases map to TRBD1. V dropped 0 bases and J dropped 5; count of bases not matched to a gene: 8. This CDR3 contains 17 residues. Germline V gene sequence: CDR1 MGHRA, CDR2 YSYEKL. CDR3 in amino acids: CASSQDFGTGGWETQYF. The CDR3 DNA reads TGCGCCAGCAGCCAAGATTTCGGGACAGGGGGGTGGGAGACCCAGTACTTC.

The chain carries TRBV7-9 and TRBJ2-3; 7 bases fit TRBD1. CDR1 and CDR2 (germline): SEHNR, FQNEAQ (reference sequence). This CDR3 has 15 residues. The J segment lost 5 bases and the V segment lost 5 bases, leaving 10 bases of the junction unmatched. CDR3 DNA sequence: TGTGCCAGCAGCCGTAACAGGGGTGGTGGAGATACGCAGTATTTT. Amino acid sequence: CASSRNRGGGDTQYF.

CDR3 bases: TGTGCCAGCAGTGTTGGGGGACTATTAGCGGGGTGGGAGACCCAGTACTTC. Amino acid sequence: CASSVGGLLAGWETQYF. This chain joins TRBV6-1 and TRBJ2-5; 8 bases match TRBD2. V lost 4 bases, J lost 5 bases, and 15 bases stayed unmatched. The CDR3 covers 17 residues. Germline lookup yields CDR1 MNHNS and CDR2 SASEGT.

This chain connects TRBV6-6 to TRBJ2-3, with D uncertain. V lost 5 bases to trimming and J lost 0 bases, with 3 bases between them. Germline CDR1 MNHNY, CDR2 SVGAGI (reference sequence). The CDR3 has 12 residues. The CDR3 bases are TGTGCCAGCAGTCCTAGCACAGATACGCAGTATTTT. Its translation: CASSPSTDTQYF.

The chain couples TRBV20-1 to TRBJ2-3; D might be TRBD2 (5 bases). In germline, CDR1 is DFQATT, CDR2 SNEGSKA (reference sequence). V lost 5 bases and J lost 7, with 10 bases in between. CDR3 length equals 11 residues. CDR3 DNA: TGCAGTGCTGAAAAGGACTATACGCAGTATTTT. It translates to CSAEKDYTQYF.

In this sample, this clone turned up once. The chain links TRBV11-2 to TRBJ2-1; the D is unclear. The CDR3 sequence is 13 residues long. Germline assignment: CDR1 SGHAT and CDR2 FQNNGV. V was trimmed by 3 bases and J by 9 bases, leaving 12 bases between them. The CDR3 here is CASSFLSIGEQFF. DNA of the CDR3: TGTGCCAGCAGCTTCCTTTCCATCGGTGAGCAGTTCTTC.

This chain joins TRBV2 and TRBJ2-5; 10 nucleotides agree with TRBD1. With 5 bases clipped from V and 5 bases from J, the junction kept 8 bases outside the gene matches. The germline V gene encodes CDR1 SNHLY and CDR2 FYNNEI. This CDR3 comprises 15 residues. The CDR3 sequence is CASSRDRGRLETQYF. CDR3 DNA: TGTGCCAGCAGTCGGGACAGGGGAAGATTGGAGACCCAGTACTTC.